This T cell receptor (beta chain) was sequenced for a study of blood T cell repertoires in COVID-19. At the level of the study: COVID-19 samples from acute and convalescent phases originated in the United States, Italy and Spain. PBMCs, B-cell-depleted T cells, or T cells provided the cDNA or gDNA that made up the material.

V lost 6 bases to trimming and J lost 0 bases, with 20 bases between them. This CDR3 contains 17 residues. CDR1 is LNHNV, CDR2 YYDKDF, per germline (reference sequence). Profiled with immunoSEQ multiplex PCR; TCRdb holds only in-frame clones, not every one. The sample has more than 65,000 clones, more than 75% seen once. The sample consisted of peripheral blood. The chain joins TRBV15 to TRBJ1-1, with a weak D call TRBD1 (5 bases). The clonotype was recovered from a woman of 80 years or more with active or convalescent COVID-19. This CDR3 is CATRLTWGAGMNTEAFF. The CDR3 DNA reads TGTGCCACCAGGCTGACCTGGGGCGCGGGGATGAACACTGAAGCTTTCTTT.